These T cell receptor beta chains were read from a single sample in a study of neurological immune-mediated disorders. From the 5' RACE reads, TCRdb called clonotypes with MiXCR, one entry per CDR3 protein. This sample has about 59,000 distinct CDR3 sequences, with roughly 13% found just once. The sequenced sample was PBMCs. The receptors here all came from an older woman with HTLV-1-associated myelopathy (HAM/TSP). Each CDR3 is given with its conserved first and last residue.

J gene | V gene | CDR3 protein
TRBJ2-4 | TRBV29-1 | CSARGGSKNIQYF
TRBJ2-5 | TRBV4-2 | CASSRRPGLAQETQYF
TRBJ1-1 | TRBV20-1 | CSAGRGQGVEAFF
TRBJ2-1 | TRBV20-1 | CSAISGAEGNEQFF
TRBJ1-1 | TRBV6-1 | CATQTGVNTEAFF
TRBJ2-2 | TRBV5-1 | CASSLEGIPGELFF
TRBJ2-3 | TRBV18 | CASSPRLAGTSDTQYF
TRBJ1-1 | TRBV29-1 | CSASGPGATEAFF
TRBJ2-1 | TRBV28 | CASSPPGQGAHEQFF
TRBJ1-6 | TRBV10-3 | CATQDYNSPLHF
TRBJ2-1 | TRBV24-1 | CATSDSTSSGANEQFF
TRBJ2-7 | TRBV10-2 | CASNPGLAGGPPYEQYF